The 23 T cell receptor beta chains given below trace back to one sample, sequenced in a study of T cell clonality in common variable immunodeficiency. Study-level findings and limits: Reportedly, TCR beta sequences from common variable immunodeficiency showed fewer deletions and N-nucleotide insertions.

Only in-frame clones appear in the TCRdb table, and some are missing; sequencing was by immunoSEQ multiplex PCR. Singletons are absent from the sample, which has about 28,000 clones. For these receptors, no antigen is known. Sequencing input: peripheral blood mononuclear cells. The receptors shown here come from a human donor with common variable immunodeficiency.

This clone was seen only a few times. Read coverage stops 3 residues before the CDR3 terminus; the germline J gene supplies the remainder. The genes are TRBV30 and TRBJ1-6, with D possibly being TRBD1 (6 bases). The CDR3 has 12 residues. Germline values: CDR1 GTSNPN, CDR2 SVGIG (reference sequence). Trimming cost V 3 bases and J 7 bases, with 7 bases left between them. CDR3 in amino acids: CAWRRGNSPLHF. CDR3 DNA (partial): TGTGCCTGGAGGAGGGGGAATTCACCC.

This clone occurred a few times. The CDR3 end is not reached by the read, which stops 3 residues before it; the germline J gene fills it in. The chain links TRBV7-3 to TRBJ2-5; 8 nucleotides agree with TRBD2. V trimming: 2 bases; J trimming: 2 bases; junction bases outside the gene matches: 4. This CDR3 has 15 amino acids. Germline-derived CDR1 and CDR2 are SGHTA and FQGTGA. CDR3 DNA (partial): TGTGCCAGCAGCTTACGGTCTAGCGGGCAAGAGACC. This encodes CASSLRSSGQET. The CDR3, in full, reads CASSLRSSGQETQYF. The complete variable domain, with remaining parts taken from reference TRBV7-3 and TRBJ2-5, reads GAGVSQTPSNKVTEKGKYVELRCDPISGHTALYWYRQSLGQGPEFLIYFQGTGAADDSGLPNDRFFAVRPEGSVSTLKIQRTERGDSAVYLCASSLRSSGQETQYFGPGTRLLVL.

There are a few counts of this clone. Read coverage stops 3 residues before the CDR3 terminus; the germline J gene supplies the remainder. This rearrangement joins TRBV6-1 to TRBJ2-3; a possible D gene is TRBD2 (6 bases). CDR1 is MNHNS, CDR2 SASEGT, per germline. The CDR3 has 14 amino acids. CDR3 sequence reads: CASSERGRQGTQYF. The CDR3 bases that were read are TGTGCCAGCAGTGAACGGGGGAGGCAGGGAACG.

This clone is medium-sized by share. Read sequence stops 3 residues before the CDR3 end, and the germline J gene provides the missing end. V usage is TRBV5-1 and J usage is TRBJ1-6; TRBD1 matches 7 bases. CDR3 length: 14 residues. After removal of 3 bases from V and 7 bases from J, the junction contained 4 bases not matched to a gene. Per germline, CDR1 SGHRS and CDR2 YFSETQ. The CDR3 bases that were read are TGCGCCAGCAGCTACGCAGGGGGGAATTCACCC. This translates into CASSYAGGNSP. The CDR3 in full is CASSYAGGNSPLHF.

Only a few counts were recorded for this clone. The read ends 3 residues shy of where the CDR3 ends; the end is completed using the germline J gene. J is TRBJ1-2 and V is TRBV7-2, with D possibly TRBD1 on 5 matching bases. The CDR3 is 14 residues long. Trimming stripped 3 bases from V and 0 bases from J, with 8 bases between. Looked up from germline, CDR1 is SGHTA and CDR2 is FQGNSA. The CDR3 is CASSLTEANYGYTF. The sequenced part of the CDR3 DNA is TGTGCCAGCAGCTTGACAGAAGCTAACTATGGC.

This clone showed up just a few times. From the germline J gene comes the end of the CDR3, since the read stops 3 residues before it. The J gene is TRBJ2-2, the V gene TRBV6-2 or TRBV6-3; 8 nucleotides match TRBD1. The CDR3 spans 15 residues. J lost 5 bases, V lost 2 bases, and 4 bases had no gene match. Per germline, CDR1 MNHEY and CDR2 SVGEGT. The CDR3 reads CASSYQGALTGELFF. The covered CDR3 bases are TGTGCCAGCAGTTACCAGGGGGCCCTAACCGGGGAG.

A word on this clone: Read data end 3 residues before the CDR3 end; the end is taken from the germline J gene. This chain connects TRBV19 to TRBJ1-5, with 8 bases fitting TRBD1. Per germline, CDR1 LNHDA and CDR2 SQIVND (reference sequence). The CDR3 has 14 amino acids. Losses at the gene ends were 7 bases for V and 6 bases for J; bases not matched to a gene: 8. The CDR3 bases that were read are TGTGCCAGTACCCCGACAGGGGTAGGTCAGCCC. Amino acids: CASTPTGVGQP. The CDR3 as a whole reads CASTPTGVGQPQHF.

In regard to this clone: The read halts 3 residues ahead of the CDR3 end, with the missing end drawn from the germline J gene. The rearrangement joins TRBV7-9 to TRBJ2-7; TRBD1 agrees at 9 bases. Trimming at V came to 5 bases and at J to 6 bases, leaving 11 bases not matched to a gene. The CDR3 consists of 15 residues. CDR1 is SEHNR and CDR2 is FQNEAQ in the germline V gene (reference sequence). This chain's CDR3 is CASSPPGQGTGEQYF. The sequenced CDR3 bases are TGTGCCAGCAGCCCTCCGGGACAGGGTACGGGCGAG.

This clone was seen many times. Read sequence stops 3 residues before the CDR3 end, and the germline J gene provides the missing end. The chain combines TRBV13 with TRBJ1-3; no clear D gene. CDR3 size: 18 residues. Germline V gene sequence: CDR1 PRHDT, CDR2 FYEKMQ (reference sequence). Trimming removed 2 bases from V and 1 base from J, with 18 bases in between. The CDR3 reads CASSLISLAPQSGNTIYF. The covered CDR3 bases are TGTGCCAGCAGCTTAATATCGTTGGCACCCCAATCTGGAAACACC.

Only a few counts were recorded for this clone. Read sequence stops 3 residues before the CDR3 end, and the germline J gene provides the missing end. The genes are TRBV13 and TRBJ2-1, with TRBD2 matching 10 bases. This CDR3 region has 18 residues. Germline V gene lookup returns CDR1 PRHDT and CDR2 FYEKMQ (reference sequence). J lost 8 bases, V lost 5 bases, and 18 bases had no gene match. CDR3 protein: CASSPPDPSGGAYDEQFF. The part of the CDR3 DNA that was read is TGTGCCAGCAGCCCACCAGACCCTAGCGGGGGCGCTTACGATGAG.

In the case of this clone: The read terminates 3 residues ahead of where the CDR3 ends, so the germline J gene completes it. V is TRBV6-2 or TRBV6-3 and J is TRBJ2-3, with D perhaps matching TRBD1 (6 bases). V gave up 5 bases and J gave up 6 bases, with 9 bases separating them. This CDR3 is 12 amino acids long. Looked up from germline, CDR1 is MNHEY and CDR2 is SVGEGT. The CDR3 loop is CASSLQGDTQYF. The covered CDR3 bases are TGTGCCAGCAGTCTTCAGGGGGATACG.

This clone came up many times. The CDR3 extends 3 residues past the end of the read, so its final part is completed from the germline J gene. The V gene is TRBV18, the J gene TRBJ1-4, with 9 bases matching TRBD1. V was pared by 3 bases and J by 3 bases, with 8 bases of the junction left unmatched. The germline V gene has CDR1 KGHSH and CDR2 LQKENI. The CDR3 has 17 amino acids. The sequenced part of the CDR3 DNA is TGTGCCAGCTCACCTATTAACAGGGGGCGGGCTAATGAAAAA. Translating it yields CASSPINRGRANEK. The whole CDR3 protein reads CASSPINRGRANEKLFF. The full variable domain, with the rest looked up from reference TRBV18 and TRBJ1-4, is NAGVMQNPRHLVRRRGQEARLRCSPMKGHSHVYWYRQLPEEGLKFMVYLQKENIIDESGMPKERFSAEFPKEGPSILRIQQVVRGDSAAYFCASSPINRGRANEKLFFGSGTQLSVL.

Only a few counts were recorded for this clone. Coverage ceases 3 residues before the CDR3 finishes, and the germline J gene fills in the end. The chain carries TRBV7-3 and TRBJ2-3, with TRBD1 identical over 8 bases. The J segment lost 5 bases and the V segment lost 7 bases, leaving 8 bases of the junction unmatched. CDR1 is SGHTA, CDR2 FQGTGA, per germline. There are 14 residues in the CDR3. The DNA read from the CDR3 is TGTGCCAGCAACAACAGGGGGGTAGGAGATACG. Protein sequence: CASNNRGVGDT. The whole CDR3 region reads CASNNRGVGDTQYF.

This clone was counted ten times or more. Sequencing ends 3 residues short of the CDR3 end; the germline J gene provides the rest. The chain employs TRBV27 and TRBJ1-2; D may be TRBD1 (5 bases). Trimming took off 3 bases at V and 7 bases at J, with 12 bases between the two ends. This CDR3 comprises 13 residues. From germline, CDR1 is MNHEY and CDR2 SMNVEV (reference sequence). Partial CDR3 DNA: TGTGCCAGCAGTTTGACGCCCAGGGTTGGC. It is translated as CASSLTPRVG. The whole CDR3 protein reads CASSLTPRVGYTF.

With respect to this clone: Sequence at one end of the junction differs from germline and may be a read error. The read ends 3 residues shy of where the CDR3 ends; the end is completed using the germline J gene. The chain combines TRBV11-2 with TRBJ1-1; 7 bases align to TRBD1. The CDR3 sequence is 14 residues long. Germline V gene sequence: CDR1 SGHAT, CDR2 FQNNGV. The CDR3 sequence: CASSLDRVGTEAFF. The sequenced part of the CDR3 DNA is TGTGCCAGCAGCCTAGACAGGGTTGGAACTGAA.

In this sample, this clone turned up a few times. Germline and junction disagree at one end, which may indicate a read error. CDR3 in amino acids: CASSLDQRVGTDTQYF. The CDR3 bases that were read are TGTGCTAGCAGCTTAGACCAGCGGGTCGGCACAGATACG. This chain connects TRBV7-7 to TRBJ2-3, with TRBD2 as a possible D gene (6 bases). The read falls 3 residues short of the CDR3 end, and the missing part is taken from the germline J gene. Looked up from germline, CDR1 is SSHAT and CDR2 is FNYEAQ (reference sequence). CDR3 length: 16 amino acids.

In this sample, this clone turned up many times. Read data end 3 residues before the CDR3 end; the end is taken from the germline J gene. The chain carries TRBV20-1 and TRBJ1-6; D is possibly TRBD1 (5 bases). Trimming pared 1 base from V and 7 bases from J, leaving 8 bases between. This CDR3 region has 13 residues. Germline assignment: CDR1 DFQATT and CDR2 SNEGSKA (reference sequence). The CDR3 DNA, read in part, is TGCAGTGCTAGAGCAGGGAGGAATTCACCC. This codes for CSARAGRNSP. The whole CDR3 sequence reads CSARAGRNSPLHF.

This clone was seen only a few times. The read ends 3 residues early relative to the CDR3; the germline J gene fills the gap. This chain links TRBV5-1 with TRBJ2-1, with TRBD2 matching over 8 bases. The junction had 11 bases not matched to a gene; V was cut back by 5 bases and J by 7 bases. The CDR3 loop spans 15 amino acids. The V gene's germline CDR1 is SGHRS and CDR2 YFSETQ. This CDR3 reads CASRMEGSGVNEQFF. The covered CDR3 bases are TGCGCCAGCAGGATGGAGGGTAGCGGGGTGAATGAG.

Only a few counts were recorded for this clone. The CDR3 end is not reached by the read, which stops 3 residues before it; the germline J gene fills it in. V is TRBV10-2 and J is TRBJ2-7, with 7 positions matching TRBD1. The CDR3 has 12 residues. Germline lookup yields CDR1 WSHSY and CDR2 SAAADI. After removal of 7 bases from V and 6 bases from J, the junction contained 6 bases not matched to a gene. The CDR3 sequence is CASTLTGAEQYF. The part of the CDR3 DNA that was read is TGCGCCAGCACCCTAACAGGGGCCGAG.

This clone occurred a few times. Read coverage stops 3 residues before the CDR3 terminus; the germline J gene supplies the remainder. This rearrangement joins TRBV19 to TRBJ1-2; a possible D gene is TRBD1 (5 bases). The germline V and J ends were trimmed by 5 bases and 6 bases, with 16 bases remaining between them. This CDR3 region has 14 residues. In germline, CDR1 is LNHDA, CDR2 SQIVND (reference sequence). The sequenced CDR3 bases are TGTGCCAGTAGTCCAATGGGGGGAGTTGATGGC. Protein sequence: CASSPMGGVDG. The whole CDR3 sequence is CASSPMGGVDGYTF.

A word on this clone: The read finishes 3 residues shy of the CDR3 end, and the germline J gene is used to complete it. The chain links TRBV18 to TRBJ1-2, with 8 bases that match TRBD1. This CDR3 is 15 amino acids long. Germline CDR1 KGHSH, CDR2 LQKENI. The V gene end was trimmed by 4 bases and the J gene end by 2 bases; junction bases not matched to a gene: 6. CDR3 DNA, as far as it was read: TGTGCCAGCTCACAGGCGGGACAGGCCAACTATGGC. Translated: CASSQAGQANYG. The CDR3, in full, reads CASSQAGQANYGYTF.

This clone was picked up a small number of times. With the read ending 3 residues before the CDR3 end, the germline J gene is used to fill in that end. V is TRBV7-2 and J is TRBJ2-1, with D perhaps TRBD1 (5 bases). The V end was cut by 3 bases, the J end by 7 bases, with 7 bases between. The CDR3 extends over 12 amino acids. Germline V gene sequence: CDR1 SGHTA, CDR2 FQGNSA. The CDR3 DNA, read in part, is TGTGCCAGCAGCTTGACAGTTAATGAG. Its protein is CASSLTVNE. The entire CDR3 reads CASSLTVNEQFF.

Notes on this clone: Sequencing ends 3 residues short of the CDR3 end; the germline J gene provides the rest. The genes are TRBV11-1 and TRBJ2-7, with TRBD2 matching over 9 bases. The CDR3 loop spans 15 amino acids. The V segment lost 3 bases and the J segment 2 bases; nucleotides outside the gene matches: 5. Germline V gives CDR1 SGHAT, CDR2 FQDESV (reference sequence). The CDR3: CASSLGLAPTYEQYF. The part of the CDR3 DNA that was read is TGTGCCAGCAGCTTGGGACTAGCACCAACCTACGAG.